Described below is a single T cell receptor (beta chain) sequence and its context. The antigen is not known. Using immunoSEQ multiplex PCR, the repertoire was profiled, and TCRdb retains in-frame clones only, with some absent. The table shows 200,000 to 250,000 clones, with over 75% occurring only once. The record originates from a study of cytomegalovirus exposure and HLA in healthy donors. Study-level points and caveats: Reportedly, cytomegalovirus status was diagnosed with high sensitivity and specificity. As confirmed in vitro, three CMV-associated chains were specific for CMV antigens.

The donors were in the roughly 120-subject validation cohort, distinct from the approximately 670-subject first cohort. The CDR3 sequence is 15 residues long. V was cut by 0 bases and J by 5 bases, with 14 bases left in between. CDR1 and CDR2 from the germline V gene are KGHSH and LQKENI. The V gene is TRBV18, the J gene TRBJ2-7; D possibly corresponds to TRBD1 (6 bases). This TCR came from a woman between 18 and 29 years old in good health and CMV-seropositive. Input material: PBMCs. The CDR3 nucleotides read TGTGCCAGCTCACCACCTAATACAGGGAAGGACGAGCAGTACTTC. Amino acid sequence: CASSPPNTGKDEQYF.